The 20 T cell receptor beta chains below were found in one sample sequenced in a study of blood T cell repertoires in COVID-19. TCRdb's table, derived via immunoSEQ multiplex PCR, lists solely in-frame clones and lacks some. This sample has some 69,000 clones, with 70% to 85% found just once. The sequencing input was peripheral blood. The receptors were sampled from a woman in her sixties with acute or convalescent COVID-19.

The V call is TRBV7-6, the J call TRBJ1-5, with TRBD1 as a possible D gene (5 bases). The CDR3 contains 13 residues. Trimming stripped 5 bases from V and 7 bases from J, with 12 bases between. CDR1 and CDR2 from the germline V gene are SGHVS and FNYEAQ. Written as DNA, the CDR3 is TGTGCCAGCAGCGTTACAGGAATCCAGCCCCAGCATTTT. Encoded protein: CASSVTGIQPQHF.

This chain connects TRBV2 to TRBJ2-3; 14 bases line up with TRBD2. This CDR3 has 15 residues. CDR1 is SNHLY and CDR2 is FYNNEI in the germline V gene. Trimming at V came to 8 bases and at J to 5 bases, leaving 6 bases not matched to a gene. CDR3: CASGRLAGGGDTQYF. The CDR3 DNA is TGTGCCAGCGGACGACTAGCGGGAGGGGGAGATACGCAGTATTTT.

This clone was observed a handful of times. The chain couples TRBV5-1 to TRBJ2-7; tentatively, D is TRBD1 (6 bases). V was shortened by 0 bases and J by 7 bases, with 11 bases between the two germline ends. The CDR3 contains 13 residues. Germline assignment: CDR1 SGHRS and CDR2 YFSETQ. The CDR3 sequence: CASSLGTVAEQYF. CDR3 sequence (DNA): TGCGCCAGCAGCTTGGGGACAGTGGCTGAGCAGTACTTC.

The DNA of the CDR3 is TGTGCCAGCTCGTGGGGAGACACTGAAGCTTTCTTT. Translation: CASSWGDTEAFF. The chain has TRBV2 and TRBJ1-1; D unclear. The CDR3 is 12 residues long. Germline CDR1 reads SNHLY; CDR2 reads FYNNEI. The V gene lost 8 bases and the J gene lost 3 bases, with 10 bases spanning the gap.

This clone was counted between two and nine times. The chain links TRBV11-2 to TRBJ1-1; D ambiguous. CDR1 SGHAT and CDR2 FQNNGV come from the germline V gene. The CDR3 has 15 amino acids. V shed 6 bases and J shed 0 bases, with 14 bases lying between them. The CDR3 region has the DNA TGTGCCAGCAGACCGTCCGCCAGATTGAACACTGAAGCTTTCTTT. Its protein product is CASRPSARLNTEAFF.

The CDR3 DNA follows: TGTGCCAGCAGTCCCGCCACTAGCGGGAGGTACGAGCAGTACTTC. Its translation is CASSPATSGRYEQYF. This chain uses TRBV6-1 with TRBJ2-7; TRBD2 matches at 12 bases. Germline trimming cut 5 bases from V and 4 bases from J; bases unmatched to any gene: 6. This CDR3 has 15 residues. Germline assignment: CDR1 MNHNS and CDR2 SASEGT.

DNA of the CDR3: TGTGCCAGTAGTAAGCCTAGCGGGAGCACAGATACGCAGTATTTT. The encoded protein is CASSKPSGSTDTQYF. The chain recombines TRBV19 with TRBJ2-3; 8 positions agree with TRBD2. The germline gives CDR1 LNHDA, CDR2 SQIVND (reference sequence). The CDR3 has 15 residues. Trimming cost V 4 bases and J 0 bases; bases outside gene matches: 3.

This clone was detected once. The rearrangement joins TRBV20-1 to TRBJ1-5; 7 bases are a match to TRBD1. Germline lookup yields CDR1 DFQATT and CDR2 SNEGSKA (reference sequence). After removal of 3 bases from V and 4 bases from J, the junction contained 6 bases not matched to a gene. This CDR3 is 14 amino acids long. In nucleotides, the CDR3 is TGCAGTGCTAGTCAGAGGGGGCGGAATCAGCCCCAGCATTTT. This codes for CSASQRGRNQPQHF.

The rearrangement uses TRBV3-1 (or the pseudogene TRBV3-2) and TRBJ2-2, with 9 bases aligning to TRBD2. Germline values: CDR1 LGHDT, CDR2 YNNKEL (reference sequence). Losses at the gene ends were 3 bases for V and 5 bases for J; bases not matched to a gene: 7. This CDR3 has 16 residues. CDR3 sequence: CASSHGSSGTTGELFF. The DNA for the CDR3 is TGTGCCAGCAGCCACGGTTCTAGCGGGACTACCGGGGAGCTGTTTTTT.

This rearrangement joins TRBV27 to TRBJ2-7, with a possible D match to TRBD2 (6 bases). The germline V gene has CDR1 MNHEY and CDR2 SMNVEV (reference sequence). The CDR3 is 13 amino acids. The V end was cut by 5 bases, the J end by 2 bases, with 10 bases between. CDR3 sequence reads: CASSVRETYEQYF. The CDR3, as DNA: TGTGCCAGCAGTGTCCGGGAGACCTACGAGCAGTACTTC.

This clone has just a few counts. CDR3 sequence reads: CASSEALGGDEQYF. The CDR3 region has the DNA TGTGCCAGCAGTGAAGCCCTGGGGGGTGACGAGCAGTACTTC. The gene calls are TRBV6-1 and TRBJ2-7; weak D call: TRBD2 (6 bases). The CDR3 loop spans 14 amino acids. V shed 0 bases and J shed 5 bases, with 11 bases lying between them. CDR1 is MNHNS and CDR2 is SASEGT in the germline V gene.

This clone was detected a few times. This chain joins TRBV5-6 and TRBJ1-2; D gene unclear. Germline CDR1 is SGHDT and CDR2 is YYEEEE. Trimming took 2 bases from V and 2 from J, leaving 10 bases between them. The CDR3 has 14 amino acids. CDR3 in amino acids: CASSFYGENYGYTF. The CDR3 DNA follows: TGTGCCAGCAGCTTTTACGGGGAAAACTATGGCTACACCTTC. The whole variable domain, filled in from reference TRBV5-6 and TRBJ1-2, reads DAGVTQSPTHLIKTRGQQVTLRCSPKSGHDTVSWYQQALGQGPQFIFQYYEEEERQRGNFPDRFSGHQFPNYSSELNVNALLLGDSALYLCASSFYGENYGYTFGSGTRLTVV.

The J gene is TRBJ1-1, the V gene TRBV19; D not resolved. The CDR3 totals 14 residues. The V and J ends lost 7 bases and 3 bases respectively, with 15 bases between them. The germline gives CDR1 LNHDA, CDR2 SQIVND (reference sequence). The CDR3 protein is CASTLSGVYTEAFF. For the CDR3, the DNA is TGTGCCAGTACCCTCTCTGGAGTCTACACTGAAGCTTTCTTT.

The chain recombines TRBV6-5 with TRBJ2-1; 12 nucleotides line up with TRBD2. CDR3 size: 15 residues. The V and J ends lost 10 bases and 0 bases, in that order; junction bases with no gene match: 4. Germline V gene data show CDR1 as MNHEY and CDR2 as SVGAGI. CDR3: CATKTSGSSYNEQFF. The CDR3 region has the DNA TGTGCCACGAAGACTAGCGGGAGCTCCTACAATGAGCAGTTCTTC.

The chain couples TRBV30 to TRBJ2-5; 12 nucleotides align to TRBD1. V gave up 2 bases and J gave up 3 bases; unmatched junction bases: 4. The CDR3 is made up of 15 amino acids. Germline V lookup: CDR1 GTSNPN, CDR2 SVGIG (reference sequence). DNA for the CDR3: TGTGCCTGGAGTCCCGGGACAGGGGGCAAAGAGACCCAGTACTTC. Amino acid sequence: CAWSPGTGGKETQYF.

This clone has a handful of counts. The J gene is TRBJ1-2, the V gene TRBV5-1; 7 nucleotides match TRBD1. Per the germline V gene, CDR1 is SGHRS and CDR2 is YFSETQ. V lost 0 bases to trimming and J lost 8 bases; unmatched junction nucleotides: 7. The CDR3 contains 14 residues. In DNA form, the CDR3 reads TGCGCCAGCAGCTTGGACAGGGGTGTTTCCGGCTACACCTTC. Protein sequence: CASSLDRGVSGYTF. Combining the CDR3 with reference TRBV5-1 and TRBJ1-2 gives the whole variable domain KAGVTQTPRYLIKTRGQQVTLSCSPISGHRSVSWYQQTPGQGLQFLFEYFSETQRNKGNFPGRFSGRQFSNSRSEMNVSTLELGDSALYLCASSLDRGVSGYTFGSGTRLTVV.

This clone has a single count. V is TRBV7-9 and J is TRBJ1-3; D gene unclear. Trimming cost V 4 bases and J 0 bases, with 4 bases left between them. There are 13 residues in the CDR3. Germline-derived CDR1 and CDR2 are SEHNR and FQNEAQ (reference sequence). CDR3 residues: CASSSSSGNTIYF. The DNA of the CDR3 is TGTGCCAGCAGCTCCAGCTCTGGAAACACCATATATTTT.

The chain is built from TRBV29-1 and TRBJ1-2, with 7 nucleotides matching TRBD1. CDR1 is SQVTM, CDR2 ANQGSEA, per germline. CDR3 size: 13 residues. The V and J ends lost 6 bases and 5 bases, in that order; junction bases with no gene match: 9. This chain's CDR3 is CSVSAGQRYGYTF. In DNA form, the CDR3 reads TGCAGCGTCTCCGCGGGACAGAGGTATGGCTACACCTTC.

V gene TRBV6-7 combines with J gene TRBJ2-1; 10 bases fit TRBD2. TRBV6-7 is treated as an ORF (open reading frame) with a function not yet certain. This CDR3 contains 17 residues. Trimming took 6 bases from V and 2 from J; bases not matched to a gene: 10. The CDR3, as DNA: TGTGCCAGCAGAGATCTTCGAGCGGGGGGGCCCTACAATGAGCAGTTCTTC. Its protein product is CASRDLRAGGPYNEQFF.

This sequence joins TRBV10-1 and TRBJ2-2; a possible D gene is TRBD2 (5 bases). Looked up from germline, CDR1 is WNHNN and CDR2 is SYGVQD (reference sequence). CDR3 length: 15 amino acids. V was shortened by 6 bases and J by 5 bases, with 16 bases between the two germline ends. For the CDR3, the DNA is TGCGCCAGCAGCCCCGGTCGGGGAGAAACCGGGGAGCTGTTTTTT. It yields the protein CASSPGRGETGELFF.